This T cell receptor (beta chain) was obtained from a study of blood T cell repertoires in COVID-19 (dated by TCRdb to 2020 to 2021). Looking at the study overall: Samples from collaborators originated in the United States, Italy and Spain and spanned both the acute and convalescent phases of COVID-19. Where available, HLA class I and class II types were taken from metadata supplied by the sample provider and were not determined by assay-based typing. The sample metadata nearly always contained a de-identified subject ID, COVID-19 status, age in years and sex. Deeply sampled blood TCRbeta repertoires from subjects exposed to, actively infected with, or recovered from COVID-19 were included in the dataset. A freely available public database, intended as a resource for researchers studying the immune response to SARS-CoV-2, is where the repertoires were released. The prospective study material was composed of cDNA or gDNA derived from T cells, B-cell-depleted T cells, or PBMCs. The samples were drawn from two sources: the first 160 participants of the ongoing ImmuneRACE study, and 1,200 or so subjects contributed by 6 global collaborators. The paper's findings and limits, for the study overall: The quantity of clinical and demographic metadata differed by source and by participant and was supplied without curation.

CDR1 and CDR2, looked up from the germline V gene, are MNHEY and SVGEGT. From the cysteine through the phenylalanine, the CDR3 covers 15 amino acids. CDR3 DNA is the only sequence kept; it has 45 bases, read in frame from the first base. Relative to germline, V is missing 4 bases and J is missing 1 base, with 3 bases of the junction outside any gene match. TCRbeta CDR3 regions were amplified from genomic DNA by means of the immunoSEQ Assay, a bias-controlled multiplex PCR. The paper's processing steps were these. Within the assay, amplification of reference gene primers was used to estimate how many nucleated cells each sample contained. To quantify the absolute abundance of each unique TCRbeta CDR3 rearrangement, sequence reads were collapsed and filtered. For each sample, productive Simpson clonality was calculated by taking the square root of Simpson's diversity index across productive rearrangements. Here the immuneACCESS table is served through TCRdb, limited to in-frame sequences with V and J called. Missing clones are a known gap in these copies; in checked studies unresolved V genes cover under half, and the rest lacks a known reason. V, J and clone size are taken as reported in that table, and D and trimming were inferred from the DNA itself. Across this sample there are approximately 190,000 clones, with roughly 80% seen only once. The leading ten clones occupy more than 4.5% of the sample.

Whole blood was collected in K2EDTA tubes by collaborating institutions according to the institutions' own protocols. For TCRbeta analysis, collaborators shipped samples in one of three forms: frozen whole blood, isolated PBMCs, or DNA extracted from either of those sample types. This clone was detected ten times or more. Its antigen target is currently unknown. Per-base qualities were not stored, and no clone one base away is much larger. The source material was peripheral blood. The rearranged segments are TRBV6-2 or TRBV6-3 and TRBJ2-7, and TRBD1 matches 11 of the central bases. The sequence was collected from a woman aged 25 to 45 with acute or convalescent COVID-19. The CDR3 reads CASSSGQGASYEQYF. Here is the DNA: TGTGCCAGCAGTTCCGGACAGGGGGCTTCCTACGAGCAGTACTTC.